The 26 T cell receptor beta chains given below trace back to one sample, sequenced in a study of spatial heterogeneity in lung cancer (dated by TCRdb to 2018 to 2020). Library preparation employed 5' RACE. The listed sequencing device is NextSeq 500. In-frame beta chains were kept once TCRdb had trimmed the public reads at Q25 with fastp and called clones with MiXCR. Every distinct CDR3 protein forms one entry, paired with its most common genes and DNA. The sample table holds 100,000 to 120,000 distinct CDR3 sequences, of which 9.5% to 14% were seen once. The biggest ten clones account for approximately 24% of the sample. Taken with the paper, the label for time point translates to: blood at routine non-recurrence follow-up after resection. The input for sequencing was PBMCs, taken at follow-up. These receptor sequences come from a female donor with early-stage non-small cell lung cancer.

The V call is TRBV28, the J call TRBJ1-1; TRBD1 matches 11 bases. V gave up 5 bases and J gave up 9 bases; unmatched junction bases: 11. This CDR3 has 15 amino acids. CDR1 and CDR2 from the germline V gene are MDHEN and SYDVKM. The CDR3 nucleotides read TGTGCCAGCAGTGCACGGACAGGGGGCGGGATCAAAGCTTTCTTT. It specifies CASSARTGGGIKAFF.

This clonotype was counted between two and nine times. The chain employs TRBV10-3 and TRBJ1-1; D is ambiguous. Deletions cut 3 bases from V and 1 base from J, with 9 bases between. Germline values: CDR1 ENHRY, CDR2 SYGVKD. This CDR3 has 14 residues. CDR3 amino acids: CAISDNGRNTEAFF. CDR3 coding DNA: TGTGCCATCAGTGATAATGGGAGGAACACTGAAGCTTTCTTT.

The sample holds a few counts of this clonotype. The chain couples TRBV5-1 to TRBJ2-3; D gene unclear. Germline lookup yields CDR1 SGHRS and CDR2 YFSETQ. The CDR3 has 14 amino acids. V gave up 2 bases and J gave up 4 bases, with 11 bases separating them. The CDR3 DNA reads TGCGCCAGCAGCTTTCCCGCGACGGCAGATACGCAGTATTTT. This translates into CASSFPATADTQYF.

As concerns this clonotype: A clone one base away is much larger, so this may be a read error. The V gene is TRBV12-3 or TRBV12-4, the J gene TRBJ2-3; D uncertain. The CDR3 length is 12 residues. The CDR3 loop reads CASKYSTNTQYF. CDR3 in DNA: TGTGCCAGCAAATATAGCACAAATACGCAGTATTTT.

This sequence joins TRBV28 and TRBJ2-7; the D is unclear. The CDR3 has 14 amino acids. The V end was cut by 4 bases, the J end by 0 bases, with 10 bases between. Germline-derived CDR1 and CDR2 are MDHEN and SYDVKM. CDR3 in amino acids: CASSSYQRSYEQYF. The CDR3 DNA is TGTGCCAGCAGTTCCTATCAACGCTCCTACGAGCAGTACTTC.

This clonotype was counted a few times. The rearrangement joins TRBV19 to TRBJ2-7; no reliable D call. V lost 1 base and J lost 0, with 10 bases in between. Germline values: CDR1 LNHDA, CDR2 SQIVND (reference sequence). This CDR3 spans 15 amino acids. CDR3 protein: CASSIGGLSSYEQYF. The DNA of the CDR3 is TGTGCCAGTAGTATAGGCGGATTGAGCTCCTACGAGCAGTACTTC.

This clonotype was observed at least ten times. The V call is TRBV5-1, the J call TRBJ2-3, with no clear D. Trimming stripped 1 base from V and 2 bases from J, with 2 bases between. Germline values: CDR1 SGHRS, CDR2 YFSETQ. The CDR3 has 12 residues. In DNA, the CDR3 is TGCGCCAGCAGCTTGACCACAGATACGCAGTATTTT. It is translated as CASSLTTDTQYF.

This clonotype was observed a few times. The V call is TRBV18, the J call TRBJ2-7, with 7 bases identical to TRBD1. Unmatched junction bases numbered 5, after V lost 5 bases and J lost 4 bases. Germline CDR1 is KGHSH and CDR2 is LQKENI. The CDR3 extends over 13 amino acids. The CDR3 spells CASSDRDGYEQYF. The CDR3 bases are TGTGCCAGCTCAGACAGGGACGGTTACGAGCAGTACTTC.

This rearrangement joins TRBV15 to TRBJ2-7; the D gene is possibly TRBD1 (6 bases). Germline assignment: CDR1 LNHNV and CDR2 YYDKDF (reference sequence). The V end lost 3 bases, the J end lost 1 base, and 10 bases lay between the germline ends. The CDR3 is made up of 14 amino acids. The CDR3 region is CATSSGGQSYEQYF. CDR3 DNA sequence: TGTGCCACCAGCAGCGGCGGACAGTCCTACGAGCAGTACTTC.

The rearrangement links TRBV5-1 to TRBJ1-2; 9 bases agree with TRBD1. The length of the CDR3 is 15 residues. V dropped 1 base and J dropped 7; count of bases not matched to a gene: 8. Per germline, CDR1 SGHRS and CDR2 YFSETQ. For the CDR3, the DNA is TGCGCCAGCAGCTTGCGACCCGGGACAGGGAGTGGCTACACCTTC. It codes for CASSLRPGTGSGYTF.

This clonotype was counted a few times. The CDR3 region is CASRTSSYNEQFF. CDR3 DNA: TGTGCCAGCAGGACGAGCTCCTACAATGAGCAGTTCTTC. The rearrangement links TRBV27 to TRBJ2-1; no definite D call. The CDR3 contains 13 residues. In germline, CDR1 is MNHEY, CDR2 SMNVEV (reference sequence). V was shortened by 6 bases and J by 0 bases, with 6 bases between the two germline ends.

There are many counts of this clonotype. The rearrangement uses TRBV18 and TRBJ1-5; 8 positions agree with TRBD1. Trimming at V came to 4 bases and at J to 3 bases, leaving 5 bases not matched to a gene. The CDR3 covers 15 residues. Germline lookup yields CDR1 KGHSH and CDR2 LQKENI. CDR3 loop: CASSLTGQDNQPQHF. The CDR3 region has the DNA TGTGCCAGCTCACTTACGGGACAGGACAATCAGCCCCAGCATTTT.

The table lists this clonotype with many counts. The chain joins TRBV10-3 to TRBJ2-3; D perhaps matches TRBD1 (6 bases). Trimming took off 5 bases at V and 0 bases at J, with 15 bases between the two ends. Germline CDR1 reads ENHRY; CDR2 reads SYGVKD. This CDR3 comprises 16 residues. CDR3 in amino acids: CAISPRGDTSTDTQYF. In nucleotides, the CDR3 is TGTGCCATCAGTCCCAGAGGGGACACAAGCACAGATACGCAGTATTTT.

The rearrangement joins TRBV7-2 to TRBJ1-1; D gene ambiguous. Germline CDR1 SGHTA, CDR2 FQGNSA. This CDR3 comprises 15 residues. Trimming took off 2 bases at V and 1 base at J, with 11 bases between the two ends. CDR3 region: CASSLMPVRNTEAFF. DNA of the CDR3: TGTGCCAGCAGCTTAATGCCAGTTAGGAACACTGAAGCTTTCTTT.

The J gene is TRBJ1-1, the V gene TRBV30; the D is unclear. The CDR3 is 13 residues long. In germline, CDR1 is GTSNPN, CDR2 SVGIG (reference sequence). Trimming shortened V by 4 bases and J by 4 bases, and 13 bases separated the two germline ends. The CDR3 region is CAWKLGAGTEAFF. The CDR3 bases are TGTGCCTGGAAACTGGGAGCGGGCACTGAAGCTTTCTTT. Full variable domain (outside the CDR3, taken from reference TRBV30 and TRBJ1-1): SQTIHQWPATLVQPVGSPLSLECTVEGTSNPNLYWYRQAAGRGLQLLFYSVGIGQISSEVPQNLSASRPQDRQFILSSKKLLLSDSGFYLCAWKLGAGTEAFFGQGTRLTVV.

This clonotype was recorded a few times. The chain links TRBV28 to TRBJ1-1; D may be TRBD1 (6 bases). CDR3 length: 16 amino acids. Trimming took off 4 bases at V and 2 bases at J, with 17 bases between the two ends. Germline V gene sequence: CDR1 MDHEN, CDR2 SYDVKM. CDR3 in amino acids: CASSSWGAGRNTEAFF. The CDR3 nucleotides read TGTGCCAGCAGTTCATGGGGGGCGGGGAGAAACACTGAAGCTTTCTTT.

The chain carries TRBV7-3 and TRBJ2-1, with D maybe TRBD1 (6 bases). There are 14 residues in the CDR3. Deletions cut 2 bases from V and 5 bases from J, with 10 bases between. Germline V gene lookup returns CDR1 SGHTA and CDR2 FQGTGA. The CDR3 region has the DNA TGTGCCAGCAGCTTACGGGACAAAAACAATGAGCAGTTCTTC. Protein sequence: CASSLRDKNNEQFF.

This clonotype was seen repeatedly, ten times or more. CDR3 region: CASSFRGGTTDTQYF. For the CDR3, the DNA is TGTGCCAGCAGTTTTAGAGGCGGAACCACAGATACGCAGTATTTT. The chain uses TRBV28 and TRBJ2-3; D gene uncertain. Trimming cost V 3 bases and J 2 bases, with 12 bases left between them. The CDR3 has 15 residues. Germline V gives CDR1 MDHEN, CDR2 SYDVKM.

The V call is TRBV10-3, the J call TRBJ1-1, with D maybe TRBD1 (5 bases). This CDR3 contains 12 residues. CDR1 is ENHRY and CDR2 is SYGVKD in the germline V gene. V lost 6 bases to trimming and J lost 4 bases, with 9 bases between them. The CDR3 region has the DNA TGTGCCATCAGGAATCAGGGCACTGAAGCTTTCTTT. Its protein product is CAIRNQGTEAFF.

V gene TRBV10-3 combines with J gene TRBJ1-2; 7 bases line up with TRBD1. Germline lookup yields CDR1 ENHRY and CDR2 SYGVKD. J lost 2 bases, V lost 0 bases, and 6 bases had no gene match. This CDR3 has 16 amino acids. CDR3 loop: CAISESTGPANYGYTF. As DNA, the CDR3 is TGTGCCATCAGTGAGTCGACAGGGCCGGCGAACTATGGCTACACCTTC.

This clonotype was observed a few times. The chain recombines TRBV20-1 with TRBJ1-1; 7 nucleotides line up with TRBD1. V was clipped by 5 bases and J by 5 bases; unmatched bases: 5. CDR1 is DFQATT, CDR2 SNEGSKA, per germline (reference sequence). The CDR3 is 12 amino acids. The CDR3 DNA follows: TGCAGTGCTCCGGGACAGATAACTGAAGCTTTCTTT. Protein product: CSAPGQITEAFF.

J is TRBJ1-3 and V is TRBV18, with D hard to call. This CDR3 has 15 residues. CDR1 is KGHSH and CDR2 is LQKENI in the germline V gene. Trimming removed 8 bases at V and 4 bases at J, with 18 bases between. For the CDR3, the DNA is TGTGCCAGCACCTTAGGCATCCAGTCCGGAAACACCATATATTTT. It codes for CASTLGIQSGNTIYF.

The rearrangement uses TRBV20-1 and TRBJ1-1; D is unresolved. The CDR3 spans 12 residues. Germline V gene data show CDR1 as DFQATT and CDR2 as SNEGSKA (reference sequence). V was shortened by 5 bases and J by 5 bases, with 12 bases between the two germline ends. The CDR3 bases are TGCAGTGCTTCGAAGGACCAGACTGAAGCTTTCTTT. Protein sequence: CSASKDQTEAFF.

This clonotype was detected many times. This chain joins TRBV29-1 and TRBJ2-1; D is undetermined. The CDR3 has 12 residues. Between the trimmed V and J ends, which lost 8 bases and 9 bases, there was a span of 17 bases. CDR1 and CDR2 from the germline V gene are SQVTM and ANQGSEA. CDR3 coding DNA: TGCAGCCACTCGAGTTTCTCCAGTGAGCAGTTCTTC. As protein: CSHSSFSSEQFF.

The chain employs TRBV11-2 and TRBJ2-1, with 9 bases aligning to TRBD2. This CDR3 has 15 residues. The germline V gene has CDR1 SGHAT and CDR2 FQNNGV. V shed 6 bases, J shed 8 bases, and the junction held 11 bases outside the gene matches. The DNA of the CDR3 is TGTGCCAGCAGAGATAGCGGGAGTGAATTGGATGAGCAGTTCTTC. It translates to CASRDSGSELDEQFF.

This clonotype was seen at least ten times. V and J are TRBV4-2 and TRBJ2-3; 14 bases agree with TRBD2. The germline CDR1 and CDR2 sequences are LGHNA and YNFKEQ. V shed 1 base and J 7 bases; nucleotides not matched to a gene: 10. The CDR3 contains 18 residues. CDR3 amino acids: CASSQVGTGTSGRNTQYF. Here the CDR3 DNA reads TGTGCCAGCAGCCAAGTAGGAACCGGGACTAGCGGGAGAAATACGCAGTATTTT.